This T cell receptor beta chain was found in a study of shared clonotypes between healthy human individuals. This CDR3 spans 15 amino acids. Germline lookup yields CDR1 PRHDT and CDR2 FYEKMQ (reference sequence). The assay was run at deep level. Clones were read by immunoSEQ multiplex PCR, and TCRdb kept only the in-frame ones, dropping some. The sample carries about 360,000 clones, more than 60% recorded once. CD4+ cells underwent separation, giving CD45RA+ naive and CD45RA-negative memory subsets. The source of this sequence is a man aged 25-40 years in good health. Sequencing was carried out using memory CD4+ T cells sorted from blood. Subset meaning: CD45RA-negative fraction. The chain is built from TRBV13 and TRBJ2-5; 8 bases agree with TRBD1. The J call may be incorrect, as the DNA end agrees better with TRBJ2-7. The chain's CDR3 is CASSLTAGGVGEQYF. Here the CDR3 DNA reads TGTGCCAGCAGCTTGACGGCAGGGGGCGTAGGCGAGCAGTACTTC.